This T cell receptor beta chain was identified in a study of Ad26.COV2.S vaccination and SARS-CoV-2 variants. Study in general: Each vaccinee took Ad26.COV2.S intramuscularly, once or twice 56 days apart. Study results and limitations: Across vaccine and placebo recipients, the breadth of non-spike TCRs was similar. Vaccine recipients showed a spike-specific TCR breadth that was higher than in placebo recipients.

Treatment here: 19 received Ad26.COV2.S at low or high dose, single or two shots; roughly five received placebo; per-sample allocation not given. At day 63 after the first vaccine or placebo injection, samples were drawn. Generated by immunoSEQ multiplex PCR, the TCRdb table keeps only in-frame clones and is missing some. The table includes under 550,000 clones, approximately 90% detected once. Between the trimmed V and J ends, which lost 0 bases and 5 bases, there was a span of 13 bases. CDR1 and CDR2 from the germline V gene are LGHNA and YSLEER. The CDR3 totals 16 residues. To note about this clone: Its antigen is unidentified.

The sample was peripheral blood, taken in a trial of Ad26.COV2.S vaccine versus placebo. The sequence came from a person aged 18-65 years who received the Ad26.COV2.S COVID-19 vaccine or a placebo. V and J are TRBV4-3 and TRBJ1-4, with unresolved D. The CDR3 DNA sequence: TGCGCCAGCAGCCAAGATCATCAGAGCCCGAATGAAAAACTGTTTTTT. Encoded protein: CASSQDHQSPNEKLFF.